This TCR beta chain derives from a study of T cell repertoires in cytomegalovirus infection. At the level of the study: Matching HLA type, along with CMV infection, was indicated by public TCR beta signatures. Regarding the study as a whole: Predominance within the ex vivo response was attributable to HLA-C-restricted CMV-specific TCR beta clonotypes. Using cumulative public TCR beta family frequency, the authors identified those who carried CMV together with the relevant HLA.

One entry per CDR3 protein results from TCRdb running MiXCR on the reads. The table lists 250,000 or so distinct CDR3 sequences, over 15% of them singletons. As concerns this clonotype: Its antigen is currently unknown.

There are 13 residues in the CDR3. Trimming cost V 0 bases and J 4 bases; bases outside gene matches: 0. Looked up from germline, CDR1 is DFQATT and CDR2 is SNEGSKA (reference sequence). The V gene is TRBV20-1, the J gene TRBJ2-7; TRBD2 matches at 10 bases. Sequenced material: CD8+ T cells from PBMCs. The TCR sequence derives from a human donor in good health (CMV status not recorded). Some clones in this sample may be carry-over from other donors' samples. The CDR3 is CSARELAGYEQYF. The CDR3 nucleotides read TGCAGTGCTAGAGAACTAGCGGGATACGAGCAGTACTTC.